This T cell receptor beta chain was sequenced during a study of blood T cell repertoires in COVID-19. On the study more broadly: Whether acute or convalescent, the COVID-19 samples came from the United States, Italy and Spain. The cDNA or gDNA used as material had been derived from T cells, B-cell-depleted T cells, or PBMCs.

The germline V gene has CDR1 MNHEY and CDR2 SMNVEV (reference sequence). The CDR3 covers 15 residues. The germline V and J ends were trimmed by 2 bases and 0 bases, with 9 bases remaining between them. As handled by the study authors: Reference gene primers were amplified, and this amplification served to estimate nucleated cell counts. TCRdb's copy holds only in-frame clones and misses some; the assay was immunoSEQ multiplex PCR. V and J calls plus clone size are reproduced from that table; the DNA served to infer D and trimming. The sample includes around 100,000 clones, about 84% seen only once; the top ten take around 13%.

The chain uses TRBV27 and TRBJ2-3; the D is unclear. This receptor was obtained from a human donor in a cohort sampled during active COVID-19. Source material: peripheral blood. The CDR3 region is CASSLRSTSTDTQYF. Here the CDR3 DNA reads TGTGCCAGCAGTTTAAGAAGCACTAGCACAGATACGCAGTATTTT.